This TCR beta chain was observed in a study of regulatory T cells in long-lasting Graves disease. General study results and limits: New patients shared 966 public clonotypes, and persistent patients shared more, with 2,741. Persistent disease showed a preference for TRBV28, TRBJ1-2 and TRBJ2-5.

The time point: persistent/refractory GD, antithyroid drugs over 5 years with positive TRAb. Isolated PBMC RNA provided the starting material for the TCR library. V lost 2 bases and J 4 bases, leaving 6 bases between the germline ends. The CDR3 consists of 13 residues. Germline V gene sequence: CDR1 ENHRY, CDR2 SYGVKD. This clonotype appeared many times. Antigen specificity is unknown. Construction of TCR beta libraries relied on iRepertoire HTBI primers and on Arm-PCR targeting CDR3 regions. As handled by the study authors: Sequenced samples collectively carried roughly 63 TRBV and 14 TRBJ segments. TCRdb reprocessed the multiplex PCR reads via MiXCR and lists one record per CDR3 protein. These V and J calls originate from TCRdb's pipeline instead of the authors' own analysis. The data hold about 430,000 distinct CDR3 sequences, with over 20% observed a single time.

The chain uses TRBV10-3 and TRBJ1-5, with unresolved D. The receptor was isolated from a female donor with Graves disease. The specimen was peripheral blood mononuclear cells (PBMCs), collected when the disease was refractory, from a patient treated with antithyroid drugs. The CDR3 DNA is TGTGCCATCAGTGAGGACCTGAATCAGCCCCAGCATTTT. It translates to CAISEDLNQPQHF.